Described below is a single T cell receptor beta chain sequence and its context. Its binding antigen is unknown. No per-base quality is available; no much larger clone lies one base away. As encoded in the germline V gene (reference sequence), CDR1 is MNHEY while CDR2 is SMNVEV. There are 14 amino acids in the CDR3, from cysteine to phenylalanine inclusive. The CDR3 DNA has 42 bases and is translated from base 1. V is trimmed back by 4 bases and J by 3 bases, and the junction contains 5 bases that no gene match accounts for. Each collaborating institution followed its own protocols to collect whole blood in K2EDTA tubes. Collaborator samples were shipped for TCRbeta analysis as frozen whole blood, isolated PBMCs, or DNA extracted from either sample type. This specimen comes from a study of blood T cell repertoires in COVID-19 (dated by TCRdb to the early 2020s). Regarding the study in general: Samples from collaborators originated in the United States, Italy and Spain and spanned both the acute and convalescent phases of COVID-19. A freely available public database, intended as a resource for researchers studying the immune response to SARS-CoV-2, is where the repertoires were released. The dataset comprised deeply sampled blood TCRbeta repertoires from subjects exposed to, actively infected with, or recovered from COVID-19. Nearly every sample came with metadata listing a de-identified subject ID, COVID-19 status, age in years and sex. Samples were obtained from the ongoing ImmuneRACE study (first 160 participants) and from approximately 1,200 subjects provided by 6 global collaborators. The prospective study material was composed of cDNA or gDNA derived from T cells, B-cell-depleted T cells, or PBMCs. Where HLA class I and class II types were available, the types were taken from metadata supplied by the sample provider, not from assay-based typing.

TCRbeta CDR3 regions were amplified from genomic DNA by means of the immunoSEQ Assay, a bias-controlled multiplex PCR. In the authors' own workflow: Nucleated cell counts per sample were estimated from amplification of reference gene primers within the assay. Sequence reads were collapsed and filtered to measure the absolute abundance of every unique TCRbeta CDR3 rearrangement. For each sample, productive Simpson clonality was calculated as the square root of Simpson's diversity index across productive rearrangements. TCRdb provides this immuneACCESS table in a form limited to in-frame rearrangements. Some clones are lacking; in checked studies, under half of them reflect an unresolved V gene, and why the rest are absent is not known. V and J calls and clone size follow that table, whereas D and trimming were derived from the DNA. A total of 250,000 to 300,000 clones appear in this sample, around 89% of them only once. Roughly an eighth of the sample is taken by the ten largest.

The investigation overall reported the following: How much clinical and demographic metadata was included differed by source and by participant, and the metadata was provided uncurated.

The chain uses TRBV27 and TRBJ2-5, with 7 middle bases fitting TRBD1. This clonotype originated in a woman aged 60 to 75 with acute or convalescent COVID-19. Sequenced input: peripheral blood. The nucleotide sequence is TGTGCCAGCAGTTCCGGGACAGCGAAAGAGACCCAGTACTTC. This yields the protein CASSSGTAKETQYF.